The 3 T cell receptor beta chains in this list originate from one sample, sequenced in a study of T cell clonality in common variable immunodeficiency. General study results and limits: Fewer deletions and N-nucleotide insertions were reportedly seen in common variable immunodeficiency TCR beta sequences.

Clones were read by immunoSEQ multiplex PCR, and TCRdb kept only the in-frame ones, dropping some. The specimen has about 32,000 clones, none found just once. For these receptors, no antigen is known. Specimen: peripheral blood mononuclear cells. The receptors come from a human donor with common variable immunodeficiency.

In its sample, this clone was seen a few times. The read stops 3 residues short of the end of the CDR3; the missing end is completed from the germline J gene. This chain joins TRBV30 and TRBJ2-7, with D uncertain. CDR3 length equals 13 residues. Trimming took off 2 bases at V and 4 bases at J, with 12 bases between the two ends. Germline CDR1 reads GTSNPN; CDR2 reads SVGIG (reference sequence). CDR3 protein: CAWSKQEAYEQYF. Incomplete CDR3 DNA: TGTGCCTGGAGTAAGCAGGAAGCTTACGAG.

With regard to this clone: From the germline J gene comes the end of the CDR3, since the read stops 3 residues before it. The V and J genes are TRBV19 and TRBJ1-1; TRBD1 agrees at 7 bases. Germline V gene lookup returns CDR1 LNHDA and CDR2 SQIVND (reference sequence). Trimming cost V 8 bases and J 4 bases; bases outside gene matches: 7. This CDR3 region has 13 residues. CDR3 sequence reads: CASRTRGFTEAFF. The CDR3 bases that were read are TGTGCCAGTCGTACCAGGGGGTTCACTGAA. The entire variable domain, with the rest obtained from reference TRBV19 and TRBJ1-1, is as follows: DGGITQSPKYLFRKEGQNVTLSCEQNLNHDAMYWYRQDPGQGLRLIYYSQIVNDFQKGDIAEGYSVSREKKESFPLTVTSAQKNPTAFYLCASRTRGFTEAFFGQGTRLTVV.

As concerns this clone: The read gets to within 3 residues of the CDR3 end, and the germline J gene fills in the rest. The chain uses TRBV19 and TRBJ1-1; D is uncertain. The germline V gene encodes CDR1 LNHDA and CDR2 SQIVND (reference sequence). The CDR3 consists of 13 residues. Trimming left V 5 bases short and J 5 bases short, with 12 bases between. CDR3: CASSQISGTEAFF. CDR3 DNA (partial): TGTGCCAGTAGTCAGATATCGGGGACTGAA.